A selection of T cell receptor beta chains follows, all from one sample in a study of identifying expanded T cells in peripheral blood. Profiled with immunoSEQ multiplex PCR; TCRdb holds only in-frame clones, not every one. The sample yields roughly 100,000 clones, around 90% seen once. The source material was blood. These receptors were obtained from a person aged 18 to 75 in good health. CDR3s leave out the opening cysteine and the closing phenylalanine or tryptophan. Each record gives: CDR3 protein, V gene, D gene, J gene. D genes are given only for firm matches.

ASSPWTNTGELF | TRBV13 | - | TRBJ2-2
ASSSRGRSGPYPDTQY | TRBV27 | - | TRBJ2-3
ASSFASGATYEQY | TRBV7-2 | - | TRBJ2-7
ASSLGLGTSGRDEQY | TRBV5-5 | - | TRBJ2-7
ASSLINGDQPQH | TRBV27 | - | TRBJ1-5
ASSGLDAWADTQY | TRBV2 | TRBD2 | TRBJ2-3
ASWSGQETAWETQY | TRBV2 | TRBD1 | TRBJ2-5
ASKCPKTSPGVYEKLF | TRBV6-7 | - | TRBJ1-4
SVPISGGARWSYNEQF | TRBV29-1 | TRBD2 | TRBJ2-1
ASSLVSLFGVSYEQY | TRBV5-5 | - | TRBJ2-7
ASSQEGRGTLPTGELF | TRBV4-2 | - | TRBJ2-2
ASSYSGTGGGNTIY | TRBV6-6 | TRBD1 | TRBJ1-3
ASSLEATYEQY | TRBV7-2 | - | TRBJ2-7
ASSPLGGSRETQY | TRBV6-1 | - | TRBJ2-5
ATQKGGQEVSPNEQF | TRBV7-8 | - | TRBJ2-1
ASLYQRNTGELF | TRBV2 | - | TRBJ2-2
ASSLRLAGERTDTQY | TRBV4-2 | TRBD2 | TRBJ2-3
ASSSSLVLDTQY | TRBV27 | - | TRBJ2-3
ASSPPGVADEQY | TRBV18 | - | TRBJ2-7
ASSLTFYTDTQY | TRBV19 | - | TRBJ2-3
ASSLDTLSGNTIY | TRBV28 | - | TRBJ1-3
ASSIDSVFGDYGYT | TRBV19 | - | TRBJ1-2
ASSFRGNNEQF | TRBV7-2 | - | TRBJ2-1
ASSESVTGVETQY | TRBV2 | - | TRBJ2-5
AWSVGSPLPGNSPLH | TRBV30 | - | TRBJ1-6
ASGPSYVSYEQY | TRBV12-5 | - | TRBJ2-7
ASSPGQAVKNIQY | TRBV5-6 | TRBD1 | TRBJ2-4
AWSVSARGKAF | TRBV30 | TRBD1 | TRBJ1-1
ASSQSDTRAYGYT | TRBV6-6 | - | TRBJ1-2
ASSEYAAEETQY | TRBV2 | - | TRBJ2-5
ASSFSEQTEAF | TRBV5-1 | - | TRBJ1-1
ASSGRTGLDYGYT | TRBV19 | TRBD1 | TRBJ1-2
ASSYSYSGGFEQY | TRBV6-5 | TRBD2 | TRBJ2-7
ASSEAPSGTSYEQY | TRBV6-1 | TRBD2 | TRBJ2-7
ASSLQGWSFNQPQH | TRBV5-8 | - | TRBJ1-5
ASSLRTGEQY | TRBV27 | TRBD1 | TRBJ2-7
ASSFGTHYEQY | TRBV11-2 | - | TRBJ2-7
ASSQGQLNTEAF | TRBV4-1 | - | TRBJ1-1
ASSQEATLGQY | TRBV4-1 | - | TRBJ2-5
ASSLDRGRAGELF | TRBV7-9 | TRBD1 | TRBJ2-2
ASSRGRVSGETQY | TRBV18 | TRBD2 | TRBJ2-5
ASSVAPNTGELF | TRBV9 | - | TRBJ2-2
ASSVVGQRNQPQH | TRBV18 | - | TRBJ1-5
SAIPGQVDGYT | TRBV29-1 | TRBD1 | TRBJ1-2
ASSGQAWINEQF | TRBV7-8 | - | TRBJ2-1
AWSPPSTPVTEAF | TRBV30 | - | TRBJ1-1
ASSDMRPRGGVDTQY | TRBV2 | - | TRBJ2-3
ASSEFYGYT | TRBV6-1 | - | TRBJ1-2